The entry below describes one T cell receptor (beta chain). The PCR employed 60 Vbeta primers together with 13 Jbeta primers. Per the original methods: Later work found tens of millions of unique TCR beta chains, with 10 million to 14 million shared. Sequenced by immunoSEQ multiplex PCR; TCRdb stores in-frame clones only, minus some. V and J calls and clone size are those listed in that table; D and trimming were worked out from the DNA. The sample carries under 120,000 clones, approximately 70% recorded once. The data belong to a study of cytomegalovirus exposure and HLA in healthy donors. Turning to the study itself: Earlier, 100 million or so unique TCR beta sequences were recovered from approximately 180 million T cells by an analysis. Of several hundred genotyped donors, more than 65% grouped in the Caucasian-associated ancestry cluster.

The CDR3 runs 13 residues. Germline lookup yields CDR1 MDHEN and CDR2 SYDVKM. V was cut by 10 bases and J by 2 bases, with 15 bases left in between. The V gene is TRBV28, the J gene TRBJ2-7, with a weak D call TRBD1 (5 bases). The sequenced material came from PBMCs. This sequence originates from a middle-aged man in good health and CMV-seropositive. The CDR3 sequence is CAITQGTPYEQYF. DNA of the CDR3: TGTGCCATCACCCAGGGAACACCCTACGAGCAGTACTTC.